This T cell receptor beta chain emerged from a study of T-cell reconstitution after alpha-beta-depleted transplantation in children (dated by TCRdb to the mid-2010s). Regarding the study in general: The study quantitatively tracked T-cell immune reconstitution after TCRalphabeta/CD19-depleted allogeneic hematopoietic cell transplantation in children using TCR repertoire profiling. Study-wide conclusions, independent of this receptor: About two months after transplant, the apparently early recovery of alphabetaT-cell counts reportedly depended on just several hundred clones that had expanded rapidly and came from non-depleted graft cells. The frequencies of hyperexpanded clones fell over the following months, and after one year, T-cell counts and TCRbeta diversity were mostly attributed to newly produced T cells. In some patients, high TCRbeta diversity at day 60 was attributed to recipient T cells and intrathymic progenitors that had survived conditioning.

Library preparation employed PCR. Sequencing instrument: Illumina HiSeq 2500. Molecular barcoding was employed in the preparation of TCR libraries, with unique molecular identifiers being used to normalize TCRbeta repertoire quantification. The public reads were quality trimmed at Q25 with fastp and then assembled into clones with MiXCR by TCRdb, keeping productive beta chains. Entries are consolidated by CDR3 protein sequence, retaining the most common genes and DNA. Present in this sample are about 980,000 distinct CDR3 sequences, around 30% of which were seen just once. The leading ten clones occupy approximately 30% of the sample. The V end gives up 3 bases and the J end 7 bases, leaving 6 bases in the junction not matched to a gene. The CDR3 contains 14 residues, cysteine and phenylalanine counted. The DNA shown is the 42-base CDR3, in frame from base 1. The sample's treatment or condition label, in plain terms: allogeneic hematopoietic cell transplantation with graft depleted of TCRalphabeta T cells and CD19 B cells. The transplant recipients were children given TCRalphabeta/CD19-depleted allogeneic hematopoietic cell grafts.

About this clonotype itself: What antigen it recognizes has not been identified. No base qualities exist here, and no much larger clone lies one base off it.

The V and J segments used are TRBV12-3 or TRBV12-4 and TRBJ2-5, and 9 junctional nucleotides match TRBD2. Source: PBMCs, mostly from graft donor cells, taken 360 days after TCRalphabeta/CD19-depleted stem cell transplant. The TCR comes from a boy under two years old who had a stem cell transplant for SCID, so the T cells may come from the graft donor. CDR3 loop: CASSFSGGSGTQYF. In nucleotides, the sequence is TGTGCCAGCAGTTTTAGCGGGGGATCCGGGACCCAGTACTTC.